This T cell receptor (beta chain) was identified during a study of glioma-infiltrating T cells after dendritic cell vaccination (dated by TCRdb to 2016 to 2017). Study-level background: A cohort of 15 glioblastoma patients from Phase I and II dendritic cell vaccination trials was included, of whom 9 were newly diagnosed and 6 had recurrent disease. Patients received autologous tumor lysate-pulsed dendritic cell vaccination between 2003 and 2012. The vaccine consisted of monocyte-derived dendritic cells cultured less than nine days with IL-4 and GM-CSF, then pulsed overnight with autologous tumor lysate. Three intradermal dendritic cell vaccine injections were administered to patients at biweekly intervals in the arm below the axilla. Tumor-infiltrating lymphocyte content was quantified and tumor and blood repertoires were compared in dendritic cell-vaccinated glioblastoma patients by deep sequencing of TCR beta CDR3 regions. Survival after dendritic cell vaccination was correlated with TCR sequencing metrics such as TIL content and the overlap between tumor and blood repertoires. What the study reported, not specific to this receptor: No direct relationship between TCR clonality and survival was found, suggesting that a diverse polyclonal response may matter. The cohort was small and heterogeneous, few patients had complete blood and tumor sets, and even fewer had initial-recurrent tumor pairs. Longer time to progression and overall survival after dendritic cell vaccination were predicted by higher estimated pretreatment TIL content. The three-group TCR overlap response model was described as speculative and requiring prospective validation.

The immunoSEQ assay amplified TCRB CDR3 regions from approximately 2 micrograms of genomic DNA, or from all available DNA when less than that amount was available. The multiplex PCR employed 60 forward primers targeting TCR V beta segments and 13 reverse primers targeting J beta segments. Synthetic control templates were spiked into each sample at limiting dilution to estimate reads per starting template. The Illumina HiSeq System generated 87 bp sequencing reads. The authors' analysis ran thus. PCR and sequencing errors were removed by a nearest neighbor algorithm that merged closely related sequences. TCR overlap was defined as the percentage of unique tumor TCR beta sequences that were also present in the same patient's peripheral blood. The source is immuneACCESS, and TCRdb retained only in-frame sequences with V and J called. Part of the clones is not carried over; for the studies checked, unresolved V genes explain less than half of this, and the remainder is unexplained. V, J and clone size reflect that table, while D and trimming were determined from the DNA. This sample holds 75,000 to 100,000 clones; 79% were observed only once. Of the sample, 6% falls within the top ten clones.

Selection of patients required sufficient residual fresh-frozen tumor tissue and over two years of available survival data. None of the glioblastoma patients carried an isocitrate dehydrogenase mutation, although molecular status otherwise varied. PBMC were collected before vaccination, two weeks after the third vaccination, and at tumor progression when it occurred. The Qiagen DNeasy Blood extraction Kit was used for extraction of genomic DNA. Measured from the cysteine to the phenylalanine, the CDR3 is 17 residues long. CDR3 DNA only is kept here, 51 bases in frame from base 1. Based on the germline V gene (reference sequence), the CDR1 and CDR2 sequences are LNHDA and SQIVND. V is cut back by 8 bases and J by 0 bases, with 12 bases in the junction unmatched. This clone was found once. Which antigen it targets is not known. Base qualities are not provided; no much larger clone lies one nucleotide away.

This specimen consisted of blood, obtained before dendritic cell vaccination. The clonotype was recovered from a human donor with glioblastoma. Here the chain combines TRBV19 and TRBJ1-2; TRBD1 matches 10 bases in the middle. The CDR3 here reads CASFNPGTGDTNYGYTF. At the DNA level, the sequence is TGTGCCAGTTTCAATCCCGGGACAGGGGATACTAACTATGGCTACACCTTC.